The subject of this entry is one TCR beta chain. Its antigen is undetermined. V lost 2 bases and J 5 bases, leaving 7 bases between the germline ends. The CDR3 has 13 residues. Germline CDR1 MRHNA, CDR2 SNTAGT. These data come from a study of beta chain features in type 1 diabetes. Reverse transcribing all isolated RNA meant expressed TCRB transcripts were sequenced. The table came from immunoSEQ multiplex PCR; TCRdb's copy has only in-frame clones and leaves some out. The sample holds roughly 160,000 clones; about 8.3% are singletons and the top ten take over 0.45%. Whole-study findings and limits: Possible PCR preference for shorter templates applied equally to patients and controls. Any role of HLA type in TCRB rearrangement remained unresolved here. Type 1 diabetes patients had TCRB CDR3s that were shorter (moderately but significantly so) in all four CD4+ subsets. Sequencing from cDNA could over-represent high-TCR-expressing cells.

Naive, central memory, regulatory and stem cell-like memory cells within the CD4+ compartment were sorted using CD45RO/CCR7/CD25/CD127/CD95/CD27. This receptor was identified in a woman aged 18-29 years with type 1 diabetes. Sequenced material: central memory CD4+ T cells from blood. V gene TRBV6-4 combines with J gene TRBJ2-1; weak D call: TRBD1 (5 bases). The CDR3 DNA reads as TGTGCCAGCAGTGACAGGGGCAACAATGAGCAGTTCTTC. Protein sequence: CASSDRGNNEQFF.